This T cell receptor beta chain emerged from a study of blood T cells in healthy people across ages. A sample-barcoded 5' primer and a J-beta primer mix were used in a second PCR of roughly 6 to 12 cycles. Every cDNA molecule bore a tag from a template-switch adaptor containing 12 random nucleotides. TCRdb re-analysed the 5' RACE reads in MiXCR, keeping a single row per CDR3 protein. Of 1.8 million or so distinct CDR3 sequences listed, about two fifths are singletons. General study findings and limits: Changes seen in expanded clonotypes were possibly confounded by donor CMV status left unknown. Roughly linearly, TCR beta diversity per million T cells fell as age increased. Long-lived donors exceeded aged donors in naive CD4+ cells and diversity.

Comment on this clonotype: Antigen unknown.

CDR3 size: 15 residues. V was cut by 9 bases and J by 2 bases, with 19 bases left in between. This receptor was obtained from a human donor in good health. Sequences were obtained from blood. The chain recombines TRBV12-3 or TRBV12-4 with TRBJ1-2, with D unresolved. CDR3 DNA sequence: TGTGCCAGTACCCCACTCCTCATTCAGAACTATGGCTACACCTTC. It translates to CASTPLLIQNYGYTF.